The 3 T cell receptor beta chains below all came from one sample that was sequenced in a study of blood T cells in healthy people across ages. Next came a second PCR, run for roughly 6 to 11 cycles, which used a sample-barcoded 5' primer along with a J-beta primer mix. TCRdb itself ran the 5' RACE reads through MiXCR, one entry per CDR3 protein. The sample has fewer than 800,000 distinct CDR3 sequences, 45% to 50% seen once. The specimen sequenced was blood. Receptor source: a woman aged 55-70 years in good health.

The J gene is TRBJ1-2, the V gene TRBV7-2; possible D gene TRBD1, 6 bases. The germline gives CDR1 SGHTA, CDR2 FQGNSA. Trimming took off 1 base at V and 4 bases at J, with 16 bases between the two ends. This CDR3 is built from 16 residues. CDR3 residues: CASSLGATGGGYGYTF. The CDR3 DNA is TGTGCCAGCAGCTTAGGTGCGACAGGCGGGGGCTATGGCTACACCTTC.

This clonotype was recorded a few times. V is TRBV5-6 and J is TRBJ2-7; D remains unclear. Trimming removed 4 bases at V and 2 bases at J, with 16 bases between. This CDR3 comprises 15 residues. CDR1 and CDR2 from the germline V gene are SGHDT and YYEEEE. CDR3 coding DNA: TGTGCCAGCAGCCTTGGCGGCGGCTCCCCCTACGAGCAGTACTTC. It specifies CASSLGGGSPYEQYF. The entire variable domain, with the rest obtained from reference TRBV5-6 and TRBJ2-7, is as follows: DAGVTQSPTHLIKTRGQQVTLRCSPKSGHDTVSWYQQALGQGPQFIFQYYEEEERQRGNFPDRFSGHQFPNYSSELNVNALLLGDSALYLCASSLGGGSPYEQYFGPGTRLTVT.

The V and J genes are TRBV5-1 and TRBJ2-1, with 12 bases fitting TRBD2. There are 16 residues in the CDR3. V gave up 0 bases and J gave up 7 bases; unmatched junction bases: 5. Germline CDR1 is SGHRS and CDR2 is YFSETQ. CDR3 region: CASSLVGLAGGNEQFF. CDR3 bases: TGCGCCAGCAGCTTGGTCGGCCTAGCGGGAGGGAATGAGCAGTTCTTC.